This passage covers 24 T cell receptor beta chains from one sample sequenced in a study of cytomegalovirus exposure and HLA in healthy donors. With 60 Vbeta and 13 Jbeta primers, the PCR was carried out. The method was immunoSEQ multiplex PCR; TCRdb's version includes in-frame clones alone and lacks a portion of them. The repertoire consists of under 200,000 clones, with 80% occurring once and the leading ten covering more than 5.5%. Sequenced material: PBMCs. Receptors originate from a man aged 40-55 years in good health and CMV-seronegative.

This clone was detected only a few times. The chain recombines TRBV4-3 with TRBJ1-1; maybe TRBD1 (5 bases). The V gene's germline CDR1 is LGHNA and CDR2 YSLEER. CDR3 length equals 15 residues. Between the trimmed V and J ends, which lost 5 bases and 1 base, there was a span of 14 bases. CDR3 region: CASSYGSQGNTEAFF. The CDR3 region has the DNA TGCGCCAGCAGCTACGGTAGCCAGGGGAACACTGAAGCTTTCTTT.

This clone appeared a few times. This chain uses TRBV6-5 with TRBJ1-2; D is perhaps TRBD1 (5 bases). Germline V lookup: CDR1 MNHEY, CDR2 SVGAGI. Trimming removed 8 bases at V and 2 bases at J, with 18 bases between. The CDR3 sequence is 15 residues long. CDR3 amino acids: CASLRVAGKNYGYTF. The CDR3 nucleotides read TGTGCCAGCTTACGGGTGGCAGGGAAGAACTATGGCTACACCTTC.

The chain combines TRBV25-1 with TRBJ1-4; D remains ambiguous. With 4 bases removed from V and 2 bases from J, the gap between germline ends came to 8 bases. The CDR3 sequence is 14 residues long. CDR1 is MGHDK, CDR2 SYGVNS, per germline. The CDR3, as DNA: TGTGCCAGCAGTGGTAGCGGGACTAATGAAAAACTGTTTTTT. Translating gives CASSGSGTNEKLFF.

In this sample, this clone turned up a few times. J is TRBJ1-2 and V is TRBV2, with 7 bases lining up with TRBD1. The CDR3 is made up of 14 amino acids. CDR1 is SNHLY, CDR2 FYNNEI, per germline. V was pared by 7 bases and J by 1 base, with 6 bases of the junction left unmatched. CDR3 protein: CASIRDSLNYGYTF. The DNA for the CDR3 is TGTGCCAGCATCAGGGACAGTCTTAACTATGGCTACACCTTC.

The CDR3 here is CASSEGTSRSAGELFF. The CDR3 nucleotides are TGTGCCAGCAGCGAGGGGACTAGCAGATCCGCCGGGGAGCTGTTTTTT. The rearrangement uses TRBV5-4 and TRBJ2-2; the match to TRBD2 covers 9 bases. Losses at the gene ends were 4 bases for V and 6 bases for J; bases not matched to a gene: 10. CDR1 and CDR2 (germline): SGHNT, YYREEE (reference sequence). This CDR3 comprises 16 residues.

Worth noting for this clone: This CDR3 is also generated by other DNA sequences in the sample. This chain connects TRBV18 to TRBJ2-5, with 8 bases identical to TRBD1. Germline V gene lookup returns CDR1 KGHSH and CDR2 LQKENI. Trimming at V came to 3 bases and at J to 5 bases, leaving 5 bases not matched to a gene. The CDR3 totals 14 residues. The chain's CDR3 is CASSPGTGEETQYF. In nucleotides, the CDR3 is TGTGCCAGCTCACCCGGGACAGGCGAGGAGACCCAGTACTTC.

This chain uses TRBV7-2 with TRBJ2-7; TRBD2 might be the D (6 bases). This CDR3 comprises 14 residues. V lost 7 bases and J 2 bases, leaving 15 bases between the germline ends. Per the germline V gene, CDR1 is SGHTA and CDR2 is FQGNSA. Here the CDR3 reads CASTRGGGAYEQYF. The CDR3 DNA reads TGTGCCAGCACAAGGGGAGGAGGGGCCTACGAGCAGTACTTC.

This clone has only a few counts. J is TRBJ1-1 and V is TRBV20-1, with 7 bases that match TRBD1. The CDR3 is 11 residues long. Per germline, CDR1 DFQATT and CDR2 SNEGSKA (reference sequence). J was trimmed by 10 bases and V by 0 bases; bases with no gene match: 2. This CDR3 reads CSARDQGGAFF. CDR3 DNA: TGCAGTGCTAGAGATCAGGGGGGAGCTTTCTTT.

This clone was seen only a few times. This sequence joins TRBV29-1 and TRBJ2-6; perhaps TRBD1 as D (5 bases). The CDR3 has 14 amino acids. The V and J ends lost 6 bases and 2 bases respectively, with 11 bases between them. Germline CDR1 reads SQVTM; CDR2 reads ANQGSEA. CDR3 amino acids: CSVPRAAGANVLTF. The CDR3 region has the DNA TGCAGCGTGCCCAGGGCGGCTGGGGCCAACGTCCTGACTTTC.

This chain joins TRBV9 and TRBJ1-5; tentative D call: TRBD1 (5 bases). CDR3 length: 15 amino acids. Deletions cut 2 bases from V and 3 bases from J, with 12 bases between. Germline values: CDR1 SGDLS, CDR2 YYNGEE. Here the CDR3 reads CASSVRGDSNQPQHF. The CDR3 bases are TGTGCCAGCAGCGTGCGGGGGGACTCCAATCAGCCCCAGCATTTT.

The gene calls are TRBV9 and TRBJ1-3, with TRBD1 identical over 7 bases. The CDR3 length is 14 residues. V dropped 7 bases and J dropped 3; count of bases not matched to a gene: 7. CDR1 SGDLS and CDR2 YYNGEE come from the germline V gene. CDR3 nucleotides: TGTGCCAGCGCCGGTGGGACAGTTGGAAACACCATATATTTT. Its translation: CASAGGTVGNTIYF.

This clone was found once. J is TRBJ2-7 and V is TRBV19; D is possibly TRBD1 (6 bases). The V end lost 8 bases, the J end lost 2 bases, and 16 bases lay between the germline ends. Germline V gives CDR1 LNHDA, CDR2 SQIVND (reference sequence). The CDR3 covers 14 residues. This CDR3 is CASRDIKGAYEQYF. In DNA, the CDR3 is TGTGCCAGTCGTGACATTAAGGGGGCCTACGAGCAGTACTTC.

The chain carries TRBV5-4 and TRBJ2-2; 10 bases agree with TRBD2. Germline assignment: CDR1 SGHNT and CDR2 YYREEE (reference sequence). The ends lost 0 bases at V and 7 bases at J; junction bases unmatched: 6. The CDR3 extends over 16 amino acids. The DNA for the CDR3 is TGTGCCAGCAGCTTGGGGCTAGCGGGAGCCGGCGGGGAGCTGTTTTTT. It translates to CASSLGLAGAGGELFF.

In nucleotides, the CDR3 is TGCAGCGTTACTCCCAACAGCGGGGGTTCCTACGAGCAGTACTTC. Protein sequence: CSVTPNSGGSYEQYF. The chain carries TRBV29-1 and TRBJ2-7, with 8 positions matching TRBD2. V was pared by 5 bases and J by 1 base, with 10 bases of the junction left unmatched. CDR1 is SQVTM, CDR2 ANQGSEA, per germline. The CDR3 length is 15 residues.

J is TRBJ2-4 and V is TRBV25-1; 7 nucleotides line up with TRBD1. This CDR3 has 15 amino acids. Germline V CDR1 and CDR2: MGHDK, SYGVNS. V dropped 3 bases and J dropped 3; count of bases not matched to a gene: 5. Written as DNA, the CDR3 is TGTGCCAGCAGTGACTTGGACAGGAGCAAAAACATTCAGTACTTC. Protein: CASSDLDRSKNIQYF.

The chain is built from TRBV6-6 and TRBJ1-1; no firm D call. The CDR3 extends over 11 amino acids. Trimming removed 2 bases at V and 7 bases at J, with 5 bases between. Per the germline V gene, CDR1 is MNHNY and CDR2 is SVGAGI (reference sequence). DNA for the CDR3: TGTGCCAGCAGTTACCCCGGTGAAGCTTTCTTT. Amino acid sequence: CASSYPGEAFF.

The rearrangement links TRBV9 to TRBJ2-3, with unresolved D. Germline V gene data show CDR1 as SGDLS and CDR2 as YYNGEE. V lost 0 bases, J lost 0 bases, and 5 bases lay in between. This CDR3 is 14 amino acids long. CDR3 loop: CASSVGVSTDTQYF. In DNA form, the CDR3 reads TGTGCCAGCAGCGTAGGAGTTAGCACAGATACGCAGTATTTT.

This sequence joins TRBV7-2 and TRBJ2-3; D uncertain. V gave up 5 bases and J gave up 4 bases, with 13 bases separating them. The CDR3 spans 14 residues. The germline gives CDR1 SGHTA, CDR2 FQGNSA. The CDR3 spells CASSPGLVADTQYF. Here the CDR3 DNA reads TGTGCCAGCAGCCCAGGCCTGGTTGCAGATACGCAGTATTTT.

The V and J genes are TRBV10-2 and TRBJ2-3, with D uncertain. Trimming shortened V by 10 bases and J by 5 bases, and 10 bases separated the two germline ends. The germline gives CDR1 WSHSY, CDR2 SAAADI. The CDR3 totals 11 residues. CDR3 residues: CATLRGDTQYF. DNA for the CDR3: TGCGCCACCCTGAGAGGAGATACGCAGTATTTT.

The rearrangement links TRBV5-1 to TRBJ2-2; D gene uncertain. V was cut by 4 bases and J by 6 bases, with 7 bases left in between. The CDR3 loop spans 12 amino acids. Germline V gives CDR1 SGHRS, CDR2 YFSETQ. The CDR3, as DNA: TGCGCCAGCAGCCCTATTGCCGGGGAGCTGTTTTTT. It translates to CASSPIAGELFF.

The DNA for the CDR3 is TGTGCCAGCAGCAAGGGCGGGGGCGCGGAGACCCAGTACTTC. Residues: CASSKGGGAETQYF. The chain employs TRBV7-6 and TRBJ2-5; possible D gene TRBD2, 7 bases. The germline V gene encodes CDR1 SGHVS and CDR2 FNYEAQ. Deletions cut 5 bases from V and 5 bases from J, with 15 bases between. This CDR3 is built from 14 residues. Variable domain in full (rest from reference TRBV7-6 and TRBJ2-5): GAGVSQSPRYKVTKRGQDVALRCDPISGHVSLYWYRQALGQGPEFLTYFNYEAQQDKSGLPNDRFSAERPEGSISTLTIQRTEQRDSAMYRCASSKGGGAETQYFGPGTRLLVL.

This chain connects TRBV5-8 to TRBJ1-2; 11 bases are a match to TRBD1. Trimming at V came to 4 bases and at J to 7 bases, leaving 9 bases not matched to a gene. This CDR3 region has 15 residues. Germline V gene sequence: CDR1 SGHTS, CDR2 YDEGEE. The CDR3 DNA follows: TGTGCCAGCAGCCCCCGGGACAGGGGGTTCCGTGGCTACACCTTC. Residues: CASSPRDRGFRGYTF.

V gene TRBV2 combines with J gene TRBJ1-2; possible D gene TRBD1, 6 bases. The CDR3 has 13 amino acids. V shed 5 bases and J shed 8 bases, with 15 bases lying between them. Germline lookup yields CDR1 SNHLY and CDR2 FYNNEI. In DNA, the CDR3 is TGTGCCAGCAGTTTAACTGGGGGCGCCGGCTACACCTTC. This encodes CASSLTGGAGYTF.

The chain links TRBV7-9 to TRBJ2-5; 8 bases line up with TRBD2. V trimming: 4 bases; J trimming: 4 bases; junction bases outside the gene matches: 5. The CDR3 has 14 residues. From germline, CDR1 is SEHNR and CDR2 FQNEAQ (reference sequence). The CDR3 DNA follows: TGTGCCAGCAGCTCGGGACTAGACCCAGAGACCCAGTACTTC. Protein: CASSSGLDPETQYF.